The following is a TCR beta chain sequence with its context. Its antigen remains unknown. This sample is part of a study of T cell responses to AZD1222 COVID-19 vaccine. General observations from the study: Baseline serology detected seropositivity in only a handful of AZD1222 recipients. Sampling captured repertoires only after the peak T cell response.

Some clones are missing from TCRdb's copy, which holds only in-frame ones; the method was immunoSEQ multiplex PCR. Of around 110,000 clones detected, about 92% appear once; the ten largest clones hold 2.5% to 3%. Unmatched junction bases numbered 9, after V lost 0 bases and J lost 0 bases. Per the germline V gene, CDR1 is SGHRS and CDR2 is YFSETQ. This CDR3 contains 18 residues. Sequences were derived from peripheral blood, sampled on day 0 of AZD1222 vaccination. The chain links TRBV5-1 to TRBJ1-3, with 7 bases aligning to TRBD1. The sequence came from an adult in good health. For the CDR3, the DNA is TGCGCCAGCAGCTTGGGGACAGGAGGTTCCACCTCTGGAAACACCATATATTTT. Translation gives CASSLGTGGSTSGNTIYF.